This T cell receptor beta chain was identified in a study of shared clonotypes between healthy human individuals. Trimming cost V 6 bases and J 3 bases; bases outside gene matches: 5. The CDR3 contains 15 residues. Per the germline V gene, CDR1 is KGHSH and CDR2 is LQKENI. This table comes from immunoSEQ multiplex PCR, and its TCRdb copy is limited to in-frame clones, with some not included. The sample consists of about a million clones, roughly 77% of them appearing once. The chain joins TRBV18 to TRBJ1-2, with 12 nucleotides matching TRBD1. This clonotype was obtained from a man between 18 and 29 years old in good health. Some clones in this sample may be carry-over from other donors' samples. Material for sequencing was memory CD4+ T cells from PBMCs. Subset meaning: CD45RA-negative fraction. CDR3 in amino acids: CASSIGTGGDYGYTF. The CDR3 nucleotides are TGTGCCAGCTCCATCGGGACAGGGGGCGACTATGGCTACACCTTC.